This T cell receptor beta chain was sequenced for a study of early T cells in non-severe SARS-CoV-2 infection (dated by TCRdb to the early 2020s). Broadly, across the study: Bulk RNA from unsorted whole blood was used for TCR sequencing, so alpha and beta chains could not be paired. Summary of the overall study and its limitations: Matching against VDJdb was skewed toward anti-spike CD8 responses, likely underestimated virus-specific expansions, and missed private and CD4 specificities.

Set within a cohort of healthcare workers in London, UK, this nested case-control study involved weekly PCR testing of nasopharyngeal swabs along with blood sampling. Healthcare workers were recruited during the week of the UK lockdown, between 23 and 31 March 2020, and followed weekly for up to about 15 weeks. This clonotype was found many times. The specificity of this receptor is unknown. No base qualities exist here, and no much larger clone lies one base off it. Library creation used 5' RACE. The data were produced on a NextSeq 500. Unique molecular identifiers were attached to individual cDNA molecules in the TCR library protocol so that sequencing error and PCR bias could be corrected. TCR alpha and beta chains were both sequenced, and the abundances of alpha and beta sequences in each sample were closely correlated with each other. Turning to the authors' computational methods: V gene, J gene and CDR3 annotation of TCR sequences was performed with Decombinator V4. Expanded TCRs were defined as changing significantly between any two time points under a Poisson model with p below 0.0001. TCR abundances were normalised to the total number of TCRs sequenced in each sample and reported as counts per million. TRAV1-2 paired with TRAJ12, TRAJ20 or TRAJ33 defined MAIT TCRs, while TRAV10 paired with TRAJ18 defined iNKT TCRs. A search of VDJdb, accessed on 1 November 2021, was run for TCRs annotated to CMV, EBV and SARS-CoV-2, with TCRs annotated for multiple antigens excluded. TCRdb's own reprocessing of the public reads used fastp at Q25 and MiXCR and kept productive beta chains. Every entry covers one CDR3 protein and lists the most common genes and DNA from its rows. The V and J calls, along with clone size, are taken from TCRdb and not from the paper's own processing. The sample profile shows roughly 50,000 distinct CDR3 sequences; 6.2% of them were found once. The ten largest make up about 7% of the sample.

Trimming at the junction amounts to 1 base on V and 5 bases on J, and the germline ends lie 9 bases apart. The CDR3, cysteine through phenylalanine, is 14 amino acids long. Only the CDR3 DNA stays, 42 bases, in frame from base 1. As encoded in the germline V gene, CDR1 is LGHNA while CDR2 is YNFKEQ. The origin of this receptor is an adult who was a healthcare worker with PCR-confirmed SARS-CoV-2 infection or an uninfected control (not recorded which). This material consisted of whole blood, taken at baseline. The rearranged chain carries TRBV4-2 and TRBJ2-1; no D gene call is confident. The CDR3 here reads CASSQGHRDNEQFF. The sequenced DNA: TGTGCCAGCAGCCAAGGTCATAGGGACAATGAGCAGTTCTTC.